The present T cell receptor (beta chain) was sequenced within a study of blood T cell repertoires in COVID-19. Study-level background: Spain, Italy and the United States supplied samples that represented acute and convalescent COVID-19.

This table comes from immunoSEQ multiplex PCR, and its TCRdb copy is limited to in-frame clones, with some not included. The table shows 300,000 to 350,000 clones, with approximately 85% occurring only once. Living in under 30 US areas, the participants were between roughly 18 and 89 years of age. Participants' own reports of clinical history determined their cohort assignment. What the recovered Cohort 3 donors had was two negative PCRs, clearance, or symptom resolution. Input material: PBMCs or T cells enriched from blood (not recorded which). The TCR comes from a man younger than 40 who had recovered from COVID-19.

The CDR3 region is CASSVEGVLSGEQFF. CDR3 in DNA: TGTGCCAGCAGCGTAGAAGGGGTCCTGTCGGGTGAGCAGTTCTTC. The chain carries TRBV9 and TRBJ2-1, with D tentatively TRBD1 (5 bases). Germline V lookup: CDR1 SGDLS, CDR2 YYNGEE. Between the trimmed V and J ends, which lost 0 bases and 9 bases, there was a span of 16 bases. The CDR3 has 15 amino acids.